Presented here are 11 T cell receptor beta chains from one specimen sequenced in a study of CD8 T cells in ankylosing spondylitis. MiXCR was run by TCRdb on the 5' RACE reads, yielding one entry per CDR3 protein. Of 350,000 or so distinct CDR3 sequences in the sample, 14% to 15% are singletons; the top ten hold approximately 1.1%. The sequencing sample was made of blood, either unsorted or a sorted T cell fraction (not recorded which). These receptors were collected from a male donor with ankylosing spondylitis or in good health (not recorded which).

This chain joins TRBV2 and TRBJ1-1; D ambiguous. V lost 6 bases to trimming and J lost 1 base, with 15 bases between them. The CDR3 runs 15 residues. The germline CDR1 and CDR2 sequences are SNHLY and FYNNEI. DNA for the CDR3: TGTGCCAGCAGCGCCCGGGGAAGCAGGAACACTGAAGCTTTCTTT. It translates to CASSARGSRNTEAFF. Based on the CDR3 plus reference TRBV2 and TRBJ1-1, the full variable domain is EPEVTQTPSHQVTQMGQEVILRCVPISNHLYFYWYRQILGQKVEFLVSFYNNEISEKSEIFDDQFSVERPDGSNFTLKIRSTKLEDSAMYFCASSARGSRNTEAFFGQGTRLTVV.

This chain joins TRBV9 and TRBJ2-7; no reliable D call. Between the trimmed V and J ends, which lost 0 bases and 3 bases, there was a span of 10 bases. This CDR3 has 14 amino acids. The germline V gene has CDR1 SGDLS and CDR2 YYNGEE. The CDR3: CASSVDSRSYEQYF. The CDR3 bases are TGTGCCAGCAGCGTAGACAGCAGGAGCTACGAGCAGTACTTC.

The chain joins TRBV4-1 to TRBJ1-5; D unclear. The CDR3 length is 16 residues. CDR1 is MGHRA, CDR2 YSYEKL, per germline. Trimming left V 1 base short and J 5 bases short, with 15 bases between. In nucleotides, the CDR3 is TGCGCCAGCAGCCAAGCTCCCCGAAGCTTTTATCAGCCCCAGCATTTT. Residues: CASSQAPRSFYQPQHF.

This clonotype appeared a few times. V is TRBV10-3 and J is TRBJ1-1; D unclear. This CDR3 comprises 14 residues. The V gene lost 3 bases and the J gene lost 0 bases, with 8 bases spanning the gap. The germline V gene has CDR1 ENHRY and CDR2 SYGVKD. CDR3 bases: TGTGCCATCAGTGAAGGAGTCCTGAACACTGAAGCTTTCTTT. This encodes CAISEGVLNTEAFF.

This clonotype was recorded a few times. This sequence joins TRBV28 and TRBJ1-2; D gene unclear. This CDR3 has 12 amino acids. Germline V CDR1 and CDR2: MDHEN, SYDVKM. V gave up 6 bases and J gave up 5 bases, with 10 bases separating them. The CDR3 coding sequence is TGTGCCAGCAGCACACGCCAGTATGGCTACACCTTC. Residues: CASSTRQYGYTF.

This clonotype was seen a handful of times. V is TRBV3-1 and J is TRBJ2-7; D is unresolved. V was shortened by 3 bases and J by 4 bases, with 16 bases between the two germline ends. The germline V gene encodes CDR1 LGHDT and CDR2 YNNKEL (reference sequence). The CDR3 extends over 15 amino acids. CDR3 amino acids: CASSQDPGPLYEQYF. The CDR3 DNA reads TGTGCCAGCAGCCAGGACCCAGGACCCCTTTACGAGCAGTACTTC.

This clonotype has a handful of counts. The chain carries TRBV6-2 or TRBV6-3 and TRBJ2-3; the D is unclear. Germline V gene sequence: CDR1 MNHEY, CDR2 SVGEGT. This CDR3 has 14 amino acids. Between the trimmed V and J ends, which lost 7 bases and 0 bases, there was a span of 11 bases. The CDR3 DNA reads as TGTGCCAGCACCTTCTCTCCCAGCACAGATACGCAGTATTTT. It is translated as CASTFSPSTDTQYF.

The rearrangement uses TRBV21-1 and TRBJ1-6; TRBD1 is taken as the D call from the table, unchecked against the DNA. TRBV21-1 corresponds to a pseudogene. CDR3 length: 17 amino acids. In nucleotides, the CDR3 is TGTGCCAGCAGCAAGTGCAGGGGCCGCTCCTATAATTCACCCCTCCACTTT. Protein sequence: CASSKCRGRSYNSPLHF.

The CDR3 reads CSARGLRGDSYEQYF. CDR3 in DNA: TGCAGTGCTAGGGGCTTGAGGGGCGACTCCTACGAGCAGTACTTC. The rearrangement joins TRBV20-1 to TRBJ2-7, with D tentatively TRBD1 or TRBD2 (5 bases each). CDR3 size: 15 residues. Trimming took 3 bases from V and 0 from J, leaving 15 bases between them. Per the germline V gene, CDR1 is DFQATT and CDR2 is SNEGSKA (reference sequence).

This clonotype has a handful of counts. CDR3 residues: CASSLKTGTGTEAFF. The CDR3 nucleotides read TGTGCCAGCAGTTTAAAGACAGGGACCGGCACTGAAGCTTTCTTT. The rearrangement uses TRBV27 and TRBJ1-1; TRBD1 aligns across 7 bases. The CDR3 length is 15 residues. The germline gives CDR1 MNHEY, CDR2 SMNVEV (reference sequence). J gave up 4 bases and V 2 bases, and 7 bases lay outside the gene matches.

The chain joins TRBV5-1 to TRBJ2-1; 8 nucleotides match TRBD1. This CDR3 is 14 amino acids long. The ends lost 3 bases at V and 8 bases at J; junction bases unmatched: 7. From germline, CDR1 is SGHRS and CDR2 YFSETQ. The CDR3, as DNA: TGCGCCAGCAGCTCCCGGGACAGGTTCGATGAGCAGTTCTTC. The encoded protein is CASSSRDRFDEQFF.